One TCR beta chain is described in this entry. This clonotype was observed a single time. Its antigen target is currently unknown. Base quality data are lacking; no much larger clone is found one base away. A single read counts as weak evidence. Looking up the germline V gene yields CDR1 SGHRS and CDR2 YFSETQ. The trim is 0 bases for V and 7 bases for J, with a gap of 10 bases between the germline ends. The CDR3 sequence holds 13 residues, the cysteine and phenylalanine included. Only CDR3 DNA remains: 39 bases, in frame from the first base. RNA was extracted using the RNeasy kit, and about 0.45 to 1 ug of the RNA was reverse transcribed with random hexamers. The immunoSEQ multiplex PCR assay, which covers 54 Vbeta and 13 Jbeta segments, was used to amplify TCR beta CDR3 regions. Bias from PCR amplification was corrected by using a synthetic template baseline for primer optimization and for computational correction. Regarding the original processing steps: Only productive sequences were kept, with reads annotated to V, D and J genes according to IMGT and analyzed in immunoSEQ Analyzer. Clonality was computed as one minus Shannon entropy normalized by log2 of the number of productive unique sequences. For each patient and control, public and private clones were evaluated within the 100 most prevalent clones. Clones were defined as Susac-specific when absent from the healthy and MS cohorts, from fewer than 1,200 published viral clones and from other ImmuneACCESS disease sequences. TCRdb applied fastp at Q25 and MiXCR to the public reads, then kept only in-frame beta chains. Rows are combined by CDR3 protein, so each entry shows the most common genes and DNA. Clone size and V and J calls follow TCRdb, not the original study. The sample data list some 110,000 distinct CDR3 sequences, and just over 95% of these were observed just once. About 0.14% of the sample comes from the top ten.

These data are taken from a study of CD8 T cells in Susac syndrome (dated by TCRdb to between 2018 and 2020). Describing the broader study: Of the Susac syndrome patients who were sequenced, about eight were in clinical remission while about six had clinically active disease. Susac syndrome patients were therapy-naive, on corticosteroids (some also receiving IVIg), or on IVIg alone at blood withdrawal. The study used repertoire sequencing to test whether antigen drove CD8+ T cell activation and differentiation in Susac syndrome.

The paper's findings and limits, for the study overall: In patients with Susac syndrome, the CD4+ T cell repertoire showed no detectable clonal expansion. The study acknowledged that relatively few individuals were included in the TCR sequencing and HLA analysis.

High-throughput TCR beta sequencing profiled peripheral blood CD8+ and CD4+ T cells from healthy donors, Susac syndrome patients and multiple sclerosis patients. The Susac syndrome patients fulfilled recently defined diagnostic criteria for either definite or probable disease. CD8+ TEMRA cells were enriched by FACS, while bulk CD8+ and CD4+ T cells were purified by magnetic negative isolation. Blood was collected in EDTA tubes and processed within 24 hours, with PBMCs isolated through density gradient centrifugation. PBMCs intended for TCR sequencing were frozen in liquid nitrogen and were later thawed in a 37 degrees C water bath. The sorted or isolated CD4+, CD8+ and CD8+ TEMRA cells had a purity of 90% or higher.

Sequenced material: CD4+ T cells from PBMCs. The sequence is built from TRBV5-1 and TRBJ1-1; the D gene cannot be named for sure. This TCR was recovered from a human donor with Susac syndrome. For the CDR3, the sequence is CASSLAYRDEAFF. The DNA reads TGCGCCAGCAGCTTGGCGTACCGGGATGAAGCTTTCTTT.